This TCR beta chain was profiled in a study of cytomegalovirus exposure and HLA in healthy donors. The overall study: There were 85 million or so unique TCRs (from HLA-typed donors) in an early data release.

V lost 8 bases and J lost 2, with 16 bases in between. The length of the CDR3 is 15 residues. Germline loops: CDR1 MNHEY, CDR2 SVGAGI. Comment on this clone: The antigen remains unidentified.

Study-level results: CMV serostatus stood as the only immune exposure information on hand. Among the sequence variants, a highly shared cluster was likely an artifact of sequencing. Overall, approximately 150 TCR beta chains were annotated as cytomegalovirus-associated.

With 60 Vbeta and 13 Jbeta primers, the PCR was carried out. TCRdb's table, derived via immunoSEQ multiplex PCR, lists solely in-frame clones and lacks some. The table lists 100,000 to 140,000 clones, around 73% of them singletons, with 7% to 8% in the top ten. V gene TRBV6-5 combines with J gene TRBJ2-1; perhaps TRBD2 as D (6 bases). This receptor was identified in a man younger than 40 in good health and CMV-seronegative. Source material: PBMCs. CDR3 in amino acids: CASGPGGSAYNEQFF. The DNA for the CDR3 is TGTGCCAGCGGACCCGGGGGTTCAGCCTACAATGAGCAGTTCTTC.